These 18 T cell receptor beta chains were sequenced from one sample in a study of spatial heterogeneity in lung cancer. One entry per CDR3 protein results from TCRdb running MiXCR on the 5' RACE reads. This sample carries roughly 25,000 distinct CDR3 sequences, approximately 7.2% of them seen once, and the ten largest clones take roughly an eighth. Time point defined: sample taken at primary tumor resection. Sequencing was performed on whole RNA extracted from tumor and nontumor lung tissue, or from frozen PBMC, and the material was left unsorted. Sequenced material: PBMCs, taken at surgery. These receptors were taken from a male donor with early-stage non-small cell lung cancer.

V usage is TRBV18 and J usage is TRBJ2-1; TRBD1 is a possible D gene (5 bases). This CDR3 has 15 amino acids. The ends were cut back, 1 base at V and 0 bases at J, with 7 bases in the middle. Germline V lookup: CDR1 KGHSH, CDR2 LQKENI. The CDR3 coding sequence is TGTGCCAGCTCACCACTCAGGGTCTCCTACAATGAGCAGTTCTTC. Encoded protein: CASSPLRVSYNEQFF.

This clonotype was seen repeatedly, ten times or more. The CDR3 loop reads CASSLEEAPYNSPLHF. For the CDR3, the DNA is TGTGCCAGCAGCTTAGAGGAGGCCCCCTATAATTCACCCCTCCACTTT. This sequence joins TRBV7-9 and TRBJ1-6, with D unresolved. CDR1 is SEHNR and CDR2 is FQNEAQ in the germline V gene (reference sequence). Trimming removed 1 base from V and 2 bases from J, with 9 bases in between. The CDR3 sequence is 16 residues long.

The genes are TRBV14 and TRBJ2-2, with D unresolved. Germline CDR1 reads SGHDN; CDR2 reads FVKESK. The CDR3 is made up of 13 amino acids. V was trimmed by 0 bases and J by 6 bases, leaving 5 bases between them. DNA for the CDR3: TGTGCCAGCAGCCAAGATCTGGCCGGGGAGCTGTTTTTT. It yields the protein CASSQDLAGELFF.

The table lists this clonotype with many counts. This chain links TRBV27 with TRBJ1-1; D perhaps matches TRBD1 (5 bases). With 3 bases removed from V and 4 bases from J, the gap between germline ends came to 9 bases. The CDR3 is 13 amino acids. Germline CDR1 MNHEY, CDR2 SMNVEV (reference sequence). The CDR3 loop is CASSFGTSTEAFF. The CDR3 coding sequence is TGTGCCAGCAGTTTTGGGACCAGCACTGAAGCTTTCTTT.

A few counts support this clonotype. This rearrangement joins TRBV2 to TRBJ1-5; TRBD1 aligns across 9 bases. Germline V gene data show CDR1 as SNHLY and CDR2 as FYNNEI. V was clipped by 8 bases and J by 2 bases; unmatched bases: 10. The CDR3 totals 16 residues. The CDR3 protein is CASSGQGNLRNQPQHF. In DNA form, the CDR3 reads TGTGCCAGCTCGGGACAGGGAAATTTGCGCAATCAGCCCCAGCATTTT.

This clonotype has at least ten counts. A read error may produce the germline difference seen at one junction end. The chain employs TRBV7-2 and TRBJ2-3; possible D gene TRBD2, 6 bases. Germline V gene sequence: CDR1 SGHTA, CDR2 FQGNSA. The CDR3 length is 14 residues. This chain's CDR3 is CASGLMGGTDTQYF. The CDR3 coding sequence is TGTGCCAGCGGCTTAATGGGGGGTACAGATACGCAGTATTTT.

The chain couples TRBV2 to TRBJ1-1; 9 bases agree with TRBD1. Germline V lookup: CDR1 SNHLY, CDR2 FYNNEI. CDR3 length equals 15 residues. After removal of 4 bases from V and 6 bases from J, the junction contained 9 bases not matched to a gene. CDR3 coding DNA: TGTGCCAGCAGTGGGCACAGGGGGCCAAGCTCTGAAGCTTTCTTT. Translating gives CASSGHRGPSSEAFF.

This clonotype was seen many times. The rearrangement links TRBV29-1 to TRBJ2-7; maybe TRBD1 (5 bases). Germline values: CDR1 SQVTM, CDR2 ANQGSEA. The CDR3 covers 14 residues. V gave up 8 bases and J gave up 9 bases, with 26 bases separating them. CDR3 DNA sequence: TGCAGCCCCTCCTTGACAGTCTGGTCCGCTAGGCAGTACGTC. It is translated as CSPSLTVWSARQYV.

The chain combines TRBV21-1 with TRBJ1-5. TRBV21-1 is classified as a pseudogene. The CDR3 has 16 amino acids. The CDR3 DNA is TGTGCCAGCAGCAAAGTGGCCAGGCTCGGCAATCAGCCCCAGCATTTT. This codes for CASSKVARLGNQPQHF.

This clonotype came up many times. The chain combines TRBV5-5 with TRBJ2-1, with D tentatively TRBD2 (6 bases). Trimming took 2 bases from V and 0 from J, leaving 9 bases between them. CDR1 SGHKS and CDR2 YYEKEE come from the germline V gene (reference sequence). This CDR3 spans 15 amino acids. CDR3 DNA: TGTGCCAGCAGCTTTGCGGGGAGCTCCTACAATGAGCAGTTCTTC. Protein: CASSFAGSSYNEQFF.

In its sample, this clonotype was seen many times. This rearrangement joins TRBV4-2 to TRBJ2-2; 9 positions match TRBD2. The trim removed 6 bases at V and 6 bases at J, leaving 8 bases unmatched. Germline loops: CDR1 LGHNA, CDR2 YNFKEQ. This CDR3 has 15 residues. The CDR3 DNA reads as TGTGCCAGCAGAGTAGCGGGAGTGGACCCCGGGGAGCTGTTTTTT. It is translated as CASRVAGVDPGELFF.

The gene calls are TRBV2 and TRBJ2-3; 9 positions match TRBD1. This CDR3 is 15 amino acids long. CDR1 is SNHLY and CDR2 is FYNNEI in the germline V gene. The trim removed 6 bases at V and 4 bases at J, leaving 8 bases unmatched. DNA for the CDR3: TGTGCCAGCAGCGCAACAGGGGGCGCAGCAGATACGCAGTATTTT. Translation: CASSATGGAADTQYF.

This clonotype has at least ten counts. The rearrangement uses TRBV9 and TRBJ2-1, with D hard to call. The germline gives CDR1 SGDLS, CDR2 YYNGEE. The CDR3 has 13 amino acids. V lost 0 bases and J lost 7, with 8 bases in between. The CDR3 DNA reads TGTGCCAGCAGCGTAGGGGCTGGTAATGAGCAGTTCTTC. Translation gives CASSVGAGNEQFF.

The sample holds a few counts of this clonotype. One end of the junction is discordant with germline, which a read error may explain. V gene TRBV3-1 combines with J gene TRBJ1-1; D gene uncertain. The germline V gene encodes CDR1 LGHDT and CDR2 YNNKEL (reference sequence). The CDR3 sequence is 10 residues long. The CDR3 DNA is TGTGCCAGCAGCCAAGATAATTGGAGCTTT. Protein product: CASSQDNWSF.

Ten or more counts support this clonotype. This chain joins TRBV15 and TRBJ2-5; 8 nucleotides line up with TRBD2. This CDR3 is built from 16 residues. The germline V gene encodes CDR1 LNHNV and CDR2 YYDKDF (reference sequence). With 0 bases clipped from V and 4 bases from J, the junction kept 7 bases outside the gene matches. Here the CDR3 DNA reads TGTGCCACCAGCAGAGATGGAGCGGGAGTGAGAGAGACCCAGTACTTC. Its translation is CATSRDGAGVRETQYF.

This clonotype was counted ten times or more. The genes are TRBV4-1 and TRBJ1-3; D ambiguous. CDR3 length: 12 amino acids. From germline, CDR1 is MGHRA and CDR2 YSYEKL. V was cut by 7 bases and J by 4 bases, with 8 bases left in between. CDR3 amino acids: CASKGTGNTIYF. As DNA, the CDR3 is TGCGCCAGCAAGGGCACCGGAAACACCATATATTTT.

The chain has TRBV11-2 and TRBJ2-1, with D unclear. Germline loops: CDR1 SGHAT, CDR2 FQNNGV. CDR3 length: 12 residues. V shed 4 bases and J shed 8 bases, with 9 bases lying between them. CDR3 nucleotides: TGTGCCAGCAGCTCGCACGTGGATGAGCAGTTCTTC. As protein: CASSSHVDEQFF. The full variable domain, rest sourced from reference TRBV11-2 and TRBJ2-1, is EAGVAQSPRYKIIEKRQSVAFWCNPISGHATLYWYQQILGQGPKLLIQFQNNGVVDDSQLPKDRFSAERLKGVDSTLKIQPAKLEDSAVYLCASSSHVDEQFFGPGTRLTVL.

In this sample, this clonotype turned up many times. The genes are TRBV27 and TRBJ1-2; tentatively, D is TRBD1 (6 bases). Looked up from germline, CDR1 is MNHEY and CDR2 is SMNVEV (reference sequence). CDR3 length: 17 amino acids. Trimming cost V 3 bases and J 0 bases, with 17 bases left between them. DNA for the CDR3: TGTGCCAGCAGTTTGATTGGTCAGGGGTCGGCTAACTATGGCTACACCTTC. This codes for CASSLIGQGSANYGYTF.